A single sample is the source of the 20 T cell receptor beta chains below, sequenced in a study of shared clonotypes between healthy human individuals. Method: immunoSEQ multiplex PCR; TCRdb's copy keeps in-frame clones and lacks some. The table has 2 million to 2.5 million clones, 85% to 95% seen once. Sequencing was done on a sample of naive CD4+ T cells from PBMCs. As for subset: CD45RA+ positively selected. Receptor source: a young man in good health. Some clones in this sample may be carry-over from other donors' samples.

The chain uses TRBV18 and TRBJ2-7; D call uncertain. Trimming stripped 9 bases from V and 2 bases from J, with 14 bases between. Germline V gene lookup returns CDR1 KGHSH and CDR2 LQKENI. The CDR3 is 13 residues long. CDR3 sequence reads: CASSEITTYEQYF. The CDR3 DNA sequence: TGTGCCAGTTCAGAAATAACTACCTACGAGCAGTACTTC.

This chain joins TRBV27 and TRBJ2-7, with 7 bases identical to TRBD2. The J segment lost 2 bases and the V segment lost 5 bases, leaving 6 bases of the junction unmatched. CDR3 length: 14 amino acids. The germline gives CDR1 MNHEY, CDR2 SMNVEV (reference sequence). Written as DNA, the CDR3 is TGTGCCAGCAGTAGTCAGGGAGGGCCCTACGAGCAGTACTTC. This sequence encodes CASSSQGGPYEQYF.

As concerns this clone: Other DNA sequences in this specimen translate into the identical CDR3. The chain couples TRBV29-1 to TRBJ1-1; 8 bases line up with TRBD1. Trimming at V came to 6 bases and at J to 1 base, leaving 4 bases not matched to a gene. Germline V gene lookup returns CDR1 SQVTM and CDR2 ANQGSEA. The CDR3 totals 13 residues. The CDR3 sequence is CSVQGQANTEAFF. Written as DNA, the CDR3 is TGCAGCGTCCAGGGACAGGCGAACACTGAAGCTTTCTTT.

The chain joins TRBV19 to TRBJ1-4; D gene uncertain. The germline V gene encodes CDR1 LNHDA and CDR2 SQIVND (reference sequence). Trimming removed 7 bases at V and 0 bases at J, with 9 bases between. The CDR3 contains 14 residues. This CDR3 reads CASTLRATNEKLFF. The CDR3 DNA sequence: TGTGCCAGTACCCTAAGGGCAACTAATGAAAAACTGTTTTTT.

V is TRBV19 and J is TRBJ2-5; TRBD2 matches at 9 bases. Germline trimming cut 10 bases from V and 0 bases from J; bases unmatched to any gene: 6. Germline V lookup: CDR1 LNHDA, CDR2 SQIVND (reference sequence). This CDR3 contains 14 residues. The CDR3 loop reads CATRSGRHQETQYF. CDR3 coding DNA: TGTGCCACGAGGAGCGGGAGGCACCAAGAGACCCAGTACTTC.

As concerns this clone: Other DNA sequences from this sample encode an identical CDR3 as well. The chain is built from TRBV9 and TRBJ2-7, with D possibly being TRBD2 (5 bases). The germline V gene has CDR1 SGDLS and CDR2 YYNGEE. CDR3 size: 14 residues. The V and J ends lost 0 bases and 3 bases respectively, with 10 bases between them. For the CDR3, the DNA is TGTGCCAGCAGCGTAGGGCTCGACTACTACGAGCAGTACTTC. As protein: CASSVGLDYYEQYF.

A single count supports this clone. The CDR3 DNA follows: TGTGCCAGCAGGGCCCACTTGACAGGGGGTGATGGGGACACCGGGGAGCTGTTTTTT. It specifies CASRAHLTGGDGDTGELFF. The chain has TRBV28 and TRBJ2-2, with TRBD1 matching 9 bases. This CDR3 has 19 amino acids. Trimming cost V 6 bases and J 3 bases; bases outside gene matches: 17. From germline, CDR1 is MDHEN and CDR2 SYDVKM.

The chain links TRBV5-1 to TRBJ2-1, with TRBD2 matching over 10 bases. This CDR3 comprises 19 residues. Looked up from germline, CDR1 is SGHRS and CDR2 is YFSETQ. V dropped 2 bases and J dropped 0; count of bases not matched to a gene: 11. CDR3 bases: TGCGCCAGCAGCTTTTCCCCCACTGGACTAGCGGACTCCTACAATGAGCAGTTCTTC. Translated, it gives CASSFSPTGLADSYNEQFF. Drawing the rest from reference TRBV5-1 and TRBJ2-1, the complete variable domain is KAGVTQTPRYLIKTRGQQVTLSCSPISGHRSVSWYQQTPGQGLQFLFEYFSETQRNKGNFPGRFSGRQFSNSRSEMNVSTLELGDSALYLCASSFSPTGLADSYNEQFFGPGTRLTVL.

Regarding this clone: Different DNA sequences within this sample yield the same CDR3. The chain recombines TRBV5-1 with TRBJ1-4; D is uncertain. Trimming shortened V by 0 bases and J by 7 bases, and 10 bases separated the two germline ends. The CDR3 covers 14 residues. The germline V gene encodes CDR1 SGHRS and CDR2 YFSETQ. CDR3 protein: CASSLEGTGEKLFF. DNA of the CDR3: TGCGCCAGCAGCTTGGAGGGAACCGGTGAAAAACTGTTTTTT.

The rearrangement uses TRBV11-3 and TRBJ2-7; TRBD2 might be the D (5 bases). Germline lookup yields CDR1 SGHNT and CDR2 YENEEA. There are 13 residues in the CDR3. Trimming removed 4 bases from V and 7 bases from J, with 14 bases in between. CDR3 nucleotide sequence: TGTGCCAGCAGCTCCCAACAGCGAGGGGAGCAGTACTTC. Translating gives CASSSQQRGEQYF.

This chain connects TRBV5-4 to TRBJ2-5; 11 nucleotides match TRBD2. V shed 2 bases, J shed 7 bases, and the junction held 10 bases outside the gene matches. The germline CDR1 and CDR2 sequences are SGHNT and YYREEE (reference sequence). The CDR3 contains 16 residues. Here the CDR3 reads CASSLTSGRGGGTQYF. The DNA of the CDR3 is TGTGCCAGCAGCTTAACTAGCGGGAGAGGGGGAGGGACCCAGTACTTC.

The chain uses TRBV6-1 and TRBJ1-5, with 9 bases that match TRBD1. The CDR3 sequence is 15 residues long. Germline lookup yields CDR1 MNHNS and CDR2 SASEGT. The V gene end was trimmed by 7 bases and the J gene end by 8 bases; junction bases not matched to a gene: 12. The CDR3 sequence: CASIRDRGISEPQHF. The CDR3 DNA is TGTGCCAGCATCCGTGACAGGGGGATATCAGAGCCCCAGCATTTT.

The CDR3 loop is CASGDQAGELFF. CDR3 in DNA: TGTGCTAGTGGGGACCAGGCCGGGGAGCTGTTTTTT. The chain combines TRBV12-5 with TRBJ2-2; D is undetermined. The germline gives CDR1 LGHNT, CDR2 FRNRAP. V was shortened by 6 bases and J by 6 bases, with 8 bases between the two germline ends. This CDR3 is 12 amino acids long.

The chain couples TRBV10-3 to TRBJ2-5; a possible D gene is TRBD2 (5 bases). Trimming took off 3 bases at V and 5 bases at J, with 10 bases between the two ends. Germline lookup yields CDR1 ENHRY and CDR2 SYGVKD. The CDR3 has 13 amino acids. Here the CDR3 reads CAISEGLLETQYF. In DNA form, the CDR3 reads TGTGCCATCAGTGAAGGACTCTTGGAGACCCAGTACTTC.

V is TRBV29-1 and J is TRBJ2-3; D might be TRBD2 (6 bases). CDR1 and CDR2 (germline): SQVTM, ANQGSEA. The CDR3 contains 14 residues. V lost 6 bases and J 1 base, leaving 14 bases between the germline ends. CDR3 DNA sequence: TGCAGCGTACGCCGGGGGAGTGGCACAGATACGCAGTATTTT. Residues: CSVRRGSGTDTQYF.

The CDR3 coding sequence is TGTGCCAGCAGTGCCCGCAGGGGAGGGGAGCTGTTTTTT. As protein: CASSARRGGELFF. The rearrangement uses TRBV2 and TRBJ2-2; possibly TRBD1 for D (6 bases). This CDR3 has 13 residues. From germline, CDR1 is SNHLY and CDR2 FYNNEI. V was shortened by 4 bases and J by 8 bases, with 11 bases between the two germline ends.

This clone is a singleton in its sample. V and J are TRBV30 and TRBJ1-5, with TRBD1 as a possible D gene (6 bases). The germline V and J ends were trimmed by 3 bases and 0 bases, with 9 bases remaining between them. CDR1 is GTSNPN, CDR2 SVGIG, per germline (reference sequence). The CDR3 loop spans 14 amino acids. Here the CDR3 reads CAWSQDSSNQPQHF. The CDR3 DNA reads as TGTGCCTGGAGCCAGGACAGTAGCAATCAGCCCCAGCATTTT.

The genes are TRBV27 and TRBJ1-5, with D perhaps TRBD1 (5 bases). Germline lookup yields CDR1 MNHEY and CDR2 SMNVEV (reference sequence). Trimming took 8 bases from V and 4 from J, leaving 15 bases between them. The length of the CDR3 is 14 residues. The CDR3: CASRAGGGNQPQHF. CDR3 in DNA: TGTGCCAGCCGCGCGGGTGGGGGGAATCAGCCCCAGCATTTT.

The chain links TRBV19 to TRBJ2-1; tentative D call: TRBD1 (5 bases). Trimming removed 9 bases from V and 0 bases from J, with 12 bases in between. CDR3 size: 14 residues. Per germline, CDR1 LNHDA and CDR2 SQIVND (reference sequence). CDR3 nucleotide sequence: TGTGCCAGCAACCGACAGTTCTCCTACAATGAGCAGTTCTTC. Translation: CASNRQFSYNEQFF.

Worth noting for this clone: At the DNA level, this CDR3 is encoded by other sequences in the same sample as well. The chain joins TRBV9 to TRBJ1-2; weak D call: TRBD1 (5 bases). V gave up 0 bases and J gave up 4 bases, with 10 bases separating them. CDR3 length: 14 amino acids. Germline V gives CDR1 SGDLS, CDR2 YYNGEE. The CDR3: CASSVEGTSYGYTF. The DNA for the CDR3 is TGTGCCAGCAGCGTAGAAGGGACCTCCTATGGCTACACCTTC.